This TCR beta chain came from a study of T cell responses to AZD1222 COVID-19 vaccine (dated by TCRdb to about 2021). Describing the broader study: AZD1222 recipients with second doses at about 4 weeks or about 12 weeks were pooled, because spike-specific TCR depth and breadth did not differ between schedules. TCR sequencing was performed for roughly 250 trial participants, of whom approximately 200 were given two doses of AZD1222 and around 25 were given two doses of MenACWY control vaccine. Enrollment into the trials was organized by age into subgroups of 18-55, 56-69 and 70-plus years, and those subgroups contained roughly 140, 27 and 60 TCR-sequenced participants, respectively. The study at large found these results: Most participants were white British and females outnumbered males, and the authors suggested that clonal diversity may have been underestimated. Vaccine-associated CD4 TCRs spanned the whole spike protein, with dominant responses in regions 160-218 and 743-854. Only five or six AZD1222 recipients were SARS-CoV-2 seropositive at baseline, limiting conclusions about previously exposed vaccinees. Because no samples from the day 14 peak response were available, repertoires could be characterized only after the peak T cell response. In the small 56-69-year group, the increase in depth fell short of significance, most likely because of low power. Spike-specific TCR breadth and depth rose significantly after two AZD1222 doses compared with day 0 and with MenACWY recipients. Nearly half of unique spike-specific TCRs reportedly recognized epitopes outside regions mutated in the B.1.351 and B.1.1.7 variants.

As to this clone: The antigen it binds to is not known. No base quality values were provided; no much bigger clone lies one nucleotide off.

The CDR3 regions of human TCRbeta chains were subjected to immunosequencing. Processing in the source paper ran as follows. TCRs in the repertoires were matched against a reference library of SARS-CoV-2-specific TCRs that had been generated with the MIRA antigen-specificity platform. Breadth was defined as the fraction of unique TCRs that were SARS-CoV-2-associated. Depth was defined as the fraction of total T cells that were SARS-CoV-2-associated. Using the MIRA data, each spike-specific TCR was assigned both to the spike region to which the TCR was reactive and to a CD4 or CD8 class. Log10-transformed breadth and depth values were compared by one-way ANOVA with Sidak's multiple comparisons tests. This immuneACCESS table, as held by TCRdb, lists in-frame sequences with V and J called but not all clones. Of the missing ones, under half trace to an unresolved V gene in checked studies; the others have no known cause. That table is the source of V, J and clone size, and D and trimming were worked out from the DNA. A total of 56,000 or so clones appear in this sample, 75% to 90% of them only once. The ten top clones hold more than 13% of the sample.

This specimen's time point label, interpreted: baseline before first vaccination. The vaccinee samples were drawn from two UK trials, COV001 and COV002, one of which was a single-blind randomized controlled phase 2/3 trial testing AZD1222 (ChAdOx1 nCoV-19) in healthy adults. Trial participant PBMC samples were collected at day 0 and day 28 after the second dose for TCRbeta chain sequencing. Cut back by 0 bases and 2 bases, the V and J ends lie 10 bases apart. Measured from the cysteine to the phenylalanine, the CDR3 is 15 residues long. The read is trimmed to its CDR3 DNA, 45 bases read in frame from base 1. The germline V gene gives CDR1 as ENHRY and CDR2 as SYGVKD.

The starting material was peripheral blood, obtained on day 0 of AZD1222 vaccination. The rearrangement combines TRBV10-3 with TRBJ1-1; there is no confident call for the D gene. The sequence came from an adult in good health. The bases are TGTGCCATCAGTGAGTCCTCGCCGGCCAACACTGAAGCTTTCTTT. This translates into CAISESSPANTEAFF.